What follows are 32 T cell receptor beta chains derived from one specimen sequenced in a study of CD8 T cells in Susac syndrome. A quantity of roughly 0.5 to 1 ug RNA underwent reverse transcription using random hexamers. TCRdb redid the calling of the immunoSEQ multiplex PCR reads with MiXCR, one entry per CDR3 protein. The sample shows a few hundred thousand distinct CDR3 sequences, about 85% of them seen only once. Sequences were obtained from CD8+ T cells from PBMCs. These receptors came from a human donor with multiple sclerosis.

The chain combines TRBV27 with TRBJ1-2; no reliable D call. The CDR3 totals 14 residues. V gave up 2 bases and J gave up 1 base, with 8 bases separating them. Germline CDR1 reads MNHEY; CDR2 reads SMNVEV (reference sequence). The CDR3 loop is CASSLAGRNYGYTF. CDR3 sequence (DNA): TGTGCCAGCAGTTTAGCTGGCCGTAACTATGGCTACACCTTC.

The CDR3 bases are TGTGCCAGCAGCCAAGATGACAGGGGGACAGTGACCTACAATGAGCAGTTCTTC. This sequence encodes CASSQDDRGTVTYNEQFF. The chain couples TRBV14 to TRBJ2-1; TRBD1 matches at 9 bases. The CDR3 contains 18 residues. After removal of 0 bases from V and 2 bases from J, the junction contained 8 bases not matched to a gene. The V gene's germline CDR1 is SGHDN and CDR2 FVKESK. Supplemented by reference TRBV14 and TRBJ2-1, the full variable domain reads EAGVTQFPSHSVIEKGQTVTLRCDPISGHDNLYWYRRVMGKEIKFLLHFVKESKQDESGMPNNRFLAERTGGTYSTLKVQPAELEDSGVYFCASSQDDRGTVTYNEQFFGPGTRLTVL.

This clonotype occurred once. J is TRBJ2-7 and V is TRBV4-1; D gene unclear. Germline CDR1 is MGHRA and CDR2 is YSYEKL. The CDR3 is 16 residues long. Trimming took 0 bases from V and 6 from J, leaving 18 bases between them. The CDR3 sequence is CASSQEAPSAWGEQYF. The CDR3 nucleotides are TGCGCCAGCAGCCAAGAGGCCCCTAGTGCCTGGGGCGAGCAGTACTTC.

In this sample, this clonotype turned up a few times. V gene TRBV7-2 combines with J gene TRBJ2-7, with D unclear. The CDR3 spans 13 residues. The V and J ends lost 5 bases and 4 bases respectively, with 12 bases between them. The V gene's germline CDR1 is SGHTA and CDR2 FQGNSA. As DNA, the CDR3 is TGTGCCAGCAGCGGACCAATCTCTTACGAGCAGTACTTC. Translation gives CASSGPISYEQYF.

V gene TRBV27 combines with J gene TRBJ2-7; 7 nucleotides agree with TRBD1. Trimming at V came to 4 bases and at J to 4 bases, leaving 7 bases not matched to a gene. The CDR3 spans 14 residues. Germline lookup yields CDR1 MNHEY and CDR2 SMNVEV (reference sequence). Here the CDR3 DNA reads TGTGCCAGCAGTTCGTATGACAGGGAGTACGAGCAGTACTTC. It is translated as CASSSYDREYEQYF.

This clonotype was counted a few times. The rearrangement links TRBV9 to TRBJ1-5; TRBD1 is a possible D gene (6 bases). The V gene's germline CDR1 is SGDLS and CDR2 YYNGEE. The CDR3 totals 14 residues. V lost 2 bases to trimming and J lost 7 bases, with 13 bases between them. The DNA of the CDR3 is TGTGCCAGCAGCGTGGGGGGGGCAGGGCAGCCCCAGCATTTT. As protein: CASSVGGAGQPQHF. The complete variable domain, with remaining parts taken from reference TRBV9 and TRBJ1-5, reads DSGVTQTPKHLITATGQRVTLRCSPRSGDLSVYWYQQSLDQGLQFLIQYYNGEERAKGNILERFSAQQFPDLHSELNLSSLELGDSALYFCASSVGGAGQPQHFGDGTRLSIL.

This clonotype was detected once. The rearrangement links TRBV12-3 or TRBV12-4 to TRBJ2-3, with a tentative D call TRBD1 (5 bases). V lost 7 bases to trimming and J lost 2 bases, with 19 bases between them. This CDR3 is built from 16 residues. CDR3 DNA sequence: TGTGCCAGCACCCCCAGGGCTTTCAATCACACAGATACGCAGTATTTT. It codes for CASTPRAFNHTDTQYF.

DNA for the CDR3: TGTGCCAGCAGCCAAGATCAACGGAGGGGGGTGGATACGCAGTATTTT. Protein: CASSQDQRRGVDTQYF. The chain links TRBV14 to TRBJ2-3; D tentatively fits TRBD1 or TRBD2 (6 bases each). V was shortened by 0 bases and J by 6 bases, with 16 bases between the two germline ends. This CDR3 spans 16 amino acids. Germline V lookup: CDR1 SGHDN, CDR2 FVKESK. Together with reference TRBV14 and TRBJ2-3, the CDR3 gives the full variable domain: EAGVTQFPSHSVIEKGQTVTLRCDPISGHDNLYWYRRVMGKEIKFLLHFVKESKQDESGMPNNRFLAERTGGTYSTLKVQPAELEDSGVYFCASSQDQRRGVDTQYFGPGTRLTVL.

The chain recombines TRBV2 with TRBJ2-3; 8 bases match TRBD2. This CDR3 has 19 amino acids. Trimming removed 2 bases from V and 2 bases from J; junction bases left unmatched: 15. The germline V gene encodes CDR1 SNHLY and CDR2 FYNNEI. CDR3 coding DNA: TGTGCCAGCAGTGAACCGAGCCATGTGACTAGCGCCCACACAGATACGCAGTATTTT. It specifies CASSEPSHVTSAHTDTQYF. Full variable domain (missing parts from reference TRBV2 and TRBJ2-3): EPEVTQTPSHQVTQMGQEVILRCVPISNHLYFYWYRQILGQKVEFLVSFYNNEISEKSEIFDDQFSVERPDGSNFTLKIRSTKLEDSAMYFCASSEPSHVTSAHTDTQYFGPGTRLTVL.

The V and J genes are TRBV28 and TRBJ2-2; TRBD2 matches 13 bases. V lost 9 bases to trimming and J lost 1 base; unmatched junction nucleotides: 11. Germline loops: CDR1 MDHEN, CDR2 SYDVKM. CDR3 length: 18 amino acids. The CDR3 nucleotides read TGTGCCAGTGCATCCGGGACTAGCGGGACCGTGAACACCGGGGAGCTGTTTTTT. Its protein is CASASGTSGTVNTGELFF. Combining the CDR3 with reference TRBV28 and TRBJ2-2 gives the whole variable domain DVKVTQSSRYLVKRTGEKVFLECVQDMDHENMFWYRQDPGLGLRLIYFSYDVKMKEKGDIPEGYSVSREKKERFSLILESASTNQTSMYLCASASGTSGTVNTGELFFGEGSRLTVL.

J is TRBJ2-7 and V is TRBV4-1; 7 nucleotides line up with TRBD1. CDR1 MGHRA and CDR2 YSYEKL come from the germline V gene. Germline trimming cut 3 bases from V and 0 bases from J; bases unmatched to any gene: 2. The length of the CDR3 is 14 residues. The CDR3 loop is CASSQGQNSYEQYF. CDR3 coding DNA: TGCGCCAGCAGCCAGGGACAGAACTCCTACGAGCAGTACTTC.

V gene TRBV12-3 or TRBV12-4 combines with J gene TRBJ2-1; D unclear. This CDR3 comprises 11 residues. V shed 5 bases and J shed 5 bases, with 4 bases lying between them. The CDR3 DNA sequence: TGTGCCAGCAGTCACCACAATGAGCAGTTCTTC. It specifies CASSHHNEQFF.

Of note for this clonotype: An end of the junction differs from the germline gene, which may be a read error. The chain joins TRBV27 to TRBJ2-5, with 8 bases matching TRBD2. The germline V gene has CDR1 MNHEY and CDR2 SMNVEV (reference sequence). There are 15 residues in the CDR3. Here the CDR3 reads CASSLSGTSLPWLNF. In nucleotides, the CDR3 is TGTGCCAGCAGTTTATCGGGGACTAGTCTTCCCTGGCTAAACTTC.

The J gene is TRBJ2-6, the V gene TRBV28, with no clear D. In germline, CDR1 is MDHEN, CDR2 SYDVKM. V was cut by 4 bases and J by 3 bases, with 13 bases left in between. The CDR3 covers 16 residues. This CDR3 reads CASSWAVQFGANVLTF. In nucleotides, the CDR3 is TGTGCCAGCAGTTGGGCAGTACAATTTGGGGCCAACGTCCTGACTTTC. Based on the CDR3 plus reference TRBV28 and TRBJ2-6, the full variable domain is DVKVTQSSRYLVKRTGEKVFLECVQDMDHENMFWYRQDPGLGLRLIYFSYDVKMKEKGDIPEGYSVSREKKERFSLILESASTNQTSMYLCASSWAVQFGANVLTFGAGSRLTVL.

Here the CDR3 reads CASSLSGGPYNEQFF. CDR3 DNA: TGTGCCAGCAGTTTATCCGGCGGGCCGTACAATGAGCAGTTCTTC. This sequence joins TRBV27 and TRBJ2-1, with D tentatively TRBD2 (5 bases). Trimming shortened V by 0 bases and J by 4 bases, and 10 bases separated the two germline ends. The CDR3 runs 15 residues. CDR1 MNHEY and CDR2 SMNVEV come from the germline V gene (reference sequence).

This clonotype was recorded once. This rearrangement joins TRBV25-1 to TRBJ1-6; 9 bases line up with TRBD1. After removal of 4 bases from V and 7 bases from J, the junction contained 8 bases not matched to a gene. The germline CDR1 and CDR2 sequences are MGHDK and SYGVNS. The CDR3 length is 16 residues. CDR3 DNA sequence: TGTGCCAGCAGTGGCACCTGGACAGGGGAGAATTCACCCCTCCACTTT. Translating gives CASSGTWTGENSPLHF.

This clonotype was recorded a few times. The chain has TRBV14 and TRBJ2-5; 7 positions agree with TRBD1. There are 15 residues in the CDR3. Trimming removed 4 bases from V and 4 bases from J; junction bases left unmatched: 9. The germline CDR1 and CDR2 sequences are SGHDN and FVKESK. The CDR3 is CASSRRQGRRETQYF. The CDR3 DNA is TGTGCCAGCAGCCGGAGACAGGGAAGGAGAGAGACCCAGTACTTC.

The chain uses TRBV30 and TRBJ1-5, with D maybe TRBD1 (6 bases). The CDR3 totals 13 residues. Between the trimmed V and J ends, which lost 8 bases and 6 bases, there was a span of 17 bases. The germline V gene encodes CDR1 GTSNPN and CDR2 SVGIG (reference sequence). This CDR3 is CAGKAGEGQPQHF. The CDR3 bases are TGTGCCGGGAAGGCAGGGGAAGGTCAGCCCCAGCATTTT.

The chain has TRBV6-5 and TRBJ2-1; D may be TRBD2 (6 bases). Germline CDR1 is MNHEY and CDR2 is SVGAGI. The V and J ends lost 3 bases and 0 bases respectively, with 18 bases between them. The CDR3 is 18 residues long. CDR3 residues: CASSYPETRGSSYNEQFF. The CDR3 nucleotides read TGTGCCAGCAGTTATCCCGAGACTAGAGGGAGCTCCTACAATGAGCAGTTCTTC.

The V gene is TRBV27, the J gene TRBJ2-7; no clear D gene. This CDR3 is built from 13 residues. Trimming stripped 6 bases from V and 2 bases from J, with 11 bases between. The germline CDR1 and CDR2 sequences are MNHEY and SMNVEV (reference sequence). CDR3 in DNA: TGTGCCAGCAGCCCGACGTCTACCTACGAGCAGTACTTC. Translating it yields CASSPTSTYEQYF.

Worth noting for this clonotype: The missing conserved phenylalanine or tryptophan at the end of this CDR3 makes a read error likely. V is TRBV29-1 and J is TRBJ1-1; 9 bases line up with TRBD1. The CDR3 runs 14 residues. Germline CDR1 SQVTM, CDR2 ANQGSEA. V was clipped by 2 bases and J by 3 bases; unmatched bases: 4. The CDR3: CSVEPGQGDTEAFL. As DNA, the CDR3 is TGCAGCGTTGAACCGGGACAGGGCGACACTGAAGCTTTCCTT.

This sequence joins TRBV27 and TRBJ1-4, with D possibly being TRBD1 (5 bases). CDR1 and CDR2 (germline): MNHEY, SMNVEV (reference sequence). The CDR3 is 16 residues long. Trimming cost V 6 bases and J 0 bases, with 14 bases left between them. CDR3 sequence: CASSPLQVATNEKLFF. In nucleotides, the CDR3 is TGTGCCAGCAGCCCGTTACAGGTGGCAACTAATGAAAAACTGTTTTTT.

This clonotype appeared once. CDR3 nucleotide sequence: TGTGCCAGCAGTTACGGCCCGGGAGTGGGACTTCAAGAGACCCAGTACTTC. This translates into CASSYGPGVGLQETQYF. This chain links TRBV6-5 with TRBJ2-5; perhaps TRBD2 as D (6 bases). This CDR3 spans 17 amino acids. With 2 bases removed from V and 2 bases from J, the gap between germline ends came to 18 bases. In germline, CDR1 is MNHEY, CDR2 SVGAGI.

The chain couples TRBV6-5 to TRBJ2-2, with TRBD1 as a possible D gene (5 bases). Trimming took off 0 bases at V and 3 bases at J, with 11 bases between the two ends. The CDR3 consists of 16 residues. CDR1 MNHEY and CDR2 SVGAGI come from the germline V gene. In nucleotides, the CDR3 is TGTGCCAGCAGTTACTCGGCAACAGGTTACACCGGGGAGCTGTTTTTT. Amino acids: CASSYSATGYTGELFF.

This chain joins TRBV20-1 and TRBJ2-2; D gene uncertain. In germline, CDR1 is DFQATT, CDR2 SNEGSKA (reference sequence). V was clipped by 5 bases and J by 4 bases, with 2 bases between them. The CDR3 runs to 10 residues. The CDR3 is CSAFTGELFF. The CDR3, as DNA: TGCAGTGCTTTCACCGGGGAGCTGTTTTTT.

V and J are TRBV5-1 and TRBJ2-1; 7 nucleotides line up with TRBD1. The CDR3 is 16 residues long. Looked up from germline, CDR1 is SGHRS and CDR2 is YFSETQ. Trimming removed 6 bases from V and 0 bases from J; junction bases left unmatched: 9. The CDR3 loop is CASNSGGRSSYNEQFF. Written as DNA, the CDR3 is TGCGCCAGCAACTCAGGGGGTCGGAGCTCCTACAATGAGCAGTTCTTC. The complete variable domain, with remaining parts taken from reference TRBV5-1 and TRBJ2-1, reads KAGVTQTPRYLIKTRGQQVTLSCSPISGHRSVSWYQQTPGQGLQFLFEYFSETQRNKGNFPGRFSGRQFSNSRSEMNVSTLELGDSALYLCASNSGGRSSYNEQFFGPGTRLTVL.

The V call is TRBV9, the J call TRBJ2-3; 7 nucleotides line up with TRBD1. V lost 3 bases, J lost 4 bases, and 8 bases stayed unmatched. Germline CDR1 reads SGDLS; CDR2 reads YYNGEE. CDR3 length: 15 amino acids. CDR3 in amino acids: CASSARTGRADTQYF. As DNA, the CDR3 is TGTGCCAGCAGCGCACGGACAGGAAGGGCAGATACGCAGTATTTT.

The chain employs TRBV12-3 or TRBV12-4 and TRBJ2-5; 10 nucleotides align to TRBD2. The CDR3 spans 15 residues. With V trimmed by 5 bases and J by 5 bases, 8 bases remained unmatched. The DNA for the CDR3 is TGTGCCAGCAGTACCCTAGCGGGAGCGGAGGAGACCCAGTACTTC. Translated: CASSTLAGAEETQYF.

The chain recombines TRBV28 with TRBJ2-7; 7 bases fit TRBD1. Germline V gives CDR1 MDHEN, CDR2 SYDVKM. The J segment lost 5 bases and the V segment lost 5 bases, leaving 9 bases of the junction unmatched. CDR3 length: 14 residues. This CDR3 is CASSLRDRINEQYF. As DNA, the CDR3 is TGTGCCAGCAGTCTCCGGGACAGAATAAACGAGCAGTACTTC.

CDR3 DNA sequence: TGTGCCAGCAGCTTATATTCGCATACAGCGCGGAATCCAGATACGCAGTATTTT. Translated, it gives CASSLYSHTARNPDTQYF. The V gene is TRBV5-4, the J gene TRBJ2-3; D gene unclear. Deletions cut 2 bases from V and 4 bases from J, with 23 bases between. CDR1 is SGHNT, CDR2 YYREEE, per germline (reference sequence). This CDR3 region has 18 residues.

The chain couples TRBV19 to TRBJ2-2; D might be TRBD1 (7 bases). V was pared by 3 bases and J by 4 bases, with 12 bases between. The CDR3 length is 15 residues. Germline CDR1 LNHDA, CDR2 SQIVND (reference sequence). The CDR3 is CASSIDREVTGELFF. The DNA for the CDR3 is TGTGCCAGTAGTATTGACAGGGAGGTCACCGGGGAGCTGTTTTTT.

This clonotype was found once. The gene calls are TRBV27 and TRBJ2-5, with 11 positions matching TRBD2. Germline V gene data show CDR1 as MNHEY and CDR2 as SMNVEV (reference sequence). The CDR3 runs to 15 residues. V lost 1 base to trimming and J lost 5 bases; unmatched junction nucleotides: 3. In DNA, the CDR3 is TGTGCCAGCAGTTTATTTCGACTAGCGGGGGAGACCCAGTACTTC. It specifies CASSLFRLAGETQYF.